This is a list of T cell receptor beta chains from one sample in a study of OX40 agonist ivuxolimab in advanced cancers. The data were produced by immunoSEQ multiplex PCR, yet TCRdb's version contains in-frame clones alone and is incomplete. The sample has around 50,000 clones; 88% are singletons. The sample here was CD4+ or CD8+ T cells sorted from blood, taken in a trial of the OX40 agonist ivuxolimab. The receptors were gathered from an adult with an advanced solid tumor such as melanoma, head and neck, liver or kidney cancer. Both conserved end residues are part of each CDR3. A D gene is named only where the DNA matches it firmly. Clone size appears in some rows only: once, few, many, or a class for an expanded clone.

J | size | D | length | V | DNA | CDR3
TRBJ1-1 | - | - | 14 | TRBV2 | TGTGCCAGCAGGGGCCTAGGGGTGAACACTGAAGCTTTCTTT | CASRGLGVNTEAFF
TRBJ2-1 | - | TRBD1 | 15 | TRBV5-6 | TGTGCCAGCATCCAGACAGGGGGAGAGAACAATGAGCAGTTCTTC | CASIQTGGENNEQFF
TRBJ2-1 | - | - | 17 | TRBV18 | TGTGCCAGCTCAATAGTAGGGTCCGCGGGTACTTACAATGAGCAGTTCTTC | CASSIVGSAGTYNEQFF
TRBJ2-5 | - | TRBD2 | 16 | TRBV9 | TGTGCCAGCAGCGTACGAGCGGGAGGCGTTCAAGAGACCCAGTACTTC | CASSVRAGGVQETQYF
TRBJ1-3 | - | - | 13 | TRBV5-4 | TGTGCCAGCAGCTTGCAGGGCGGAAACACCATATATTTT | CASSLQGGNTIYF
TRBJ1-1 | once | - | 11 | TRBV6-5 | TGTGCCAGCAGTGAAAGGGGGGGAGCTTTCTTT | CASSERGGAFF
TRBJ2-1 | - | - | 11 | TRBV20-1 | TGCAGTGCTAGAGATCATAGCTTCCAGTTCTTC | CSARDHSFQFF
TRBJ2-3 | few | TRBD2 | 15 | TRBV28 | TGTGCCAGCCGCCGGGGTAGCGGGAGGCGAGATACGCAGTATTTT | CASRRGSGRRDTQYF
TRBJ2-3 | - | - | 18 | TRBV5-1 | TGCGCCAGCAGCTCCACGGTTTTGGCGGGCGGCGGCACAGATACGCAGTATTTT | CASSSTVLAGGGTDTQYF
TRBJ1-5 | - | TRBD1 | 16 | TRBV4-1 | TGCGCCAGCAGCCAAGATCGAGACAGGGGGATTAAGCCCCAGCATTTT | CASSQDRDRGIKPQHF
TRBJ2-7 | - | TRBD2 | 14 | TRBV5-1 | TGCGCCAGCAGCTTGACTAGCGGGCTCTACGAGCAGTACTTC | CASSLTSGLYEQYF
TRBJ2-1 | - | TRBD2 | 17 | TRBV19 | TGTGCCAGTAGTAGCGGGAGGGCCGCGATATCCTACAATGAGCAGTTCTTC | CASSSGRAAISYNEQFF
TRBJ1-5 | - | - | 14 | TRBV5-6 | TGTGCCAGCAGCTTGGGGTCTGTTGATCAGCCCCAGCATTTT | CASSLGSVDQPQHF
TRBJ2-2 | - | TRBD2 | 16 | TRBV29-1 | TGCAGCGTATCCCCCCACGGGAGCGGGAGAGGCGGGGAGCTGTTTTTT | CSVSPHGSGRGGELFF
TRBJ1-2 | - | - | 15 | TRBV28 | TGTGCCAGCAGTTTCAGTGGGGCACGGGCGGATGGCTACACCTTC | CASSFSGARADGYTF
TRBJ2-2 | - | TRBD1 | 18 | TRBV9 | TGTGCCAGCAGCGTAGGAGACAGGGGGCCGCGGAGCACCGGGGAGCTGTTTTTT | CASSVGDRGPRSTGELFF
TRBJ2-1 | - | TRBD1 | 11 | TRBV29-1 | TGCAGCGTTCGACAGGGGCCTGAGCAGTTCTTC | CSVRQGPEQFF
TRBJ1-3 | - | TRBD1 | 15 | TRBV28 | TGTGCCAGCAGTCCGCATCAGACAGGGTACAACACCATATATTTT | CASSPHQTGYNTIYF
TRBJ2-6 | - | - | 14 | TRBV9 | TGTGCCAGCAGGGCGGGCTCTGGGGCCAACGTCCTGACTTTC | CASRAGSGANVLTF
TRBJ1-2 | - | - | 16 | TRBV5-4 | TGTGCCAGCAGCTCCGCTCGGACCTTCGATTATGGTGGCTACACCTTC | CASSSARTFDYGGYTF
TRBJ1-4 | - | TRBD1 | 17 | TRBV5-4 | TGTGCCAGCAGCTTGGCGGGACAGGGGCAGAGAGGTGAAAAACTGTTTTTT | CASSLAGQGQRGEKLFF
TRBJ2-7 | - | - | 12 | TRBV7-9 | TGTGCCAGCAGCTTCCAAAACTACGAGCAGTACTTC | CASSFQNYEQYF
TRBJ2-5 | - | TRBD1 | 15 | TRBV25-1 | TGTGCCAGCAGTCCCTGGACAGGGGGCAGGGAGACCCAGTACTTC | CASSPWTGGRETQYF
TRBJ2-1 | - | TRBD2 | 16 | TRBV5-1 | TGCGCCAGCAGCTTGGATAGCGGGAGGGTCTACAATGAGCAGTTCTTC | CASSLDSGRVYNEQFF
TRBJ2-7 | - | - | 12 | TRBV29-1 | TGCAGCGTTGGACTCAGCTCCTACGAGCAGTACTTC | CSVGLSSYEQYF
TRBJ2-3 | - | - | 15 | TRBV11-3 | TGTGCCAGCAGCTTATCAGCTAGTCGGACAGATACGCAGTATTTT | CASSLSASRTDTQYF
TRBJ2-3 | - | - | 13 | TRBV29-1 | TGCAGCGTTGATCTCTGGACTCAAGATACGCAGTATTTT | CSVDLWTQDTQYF
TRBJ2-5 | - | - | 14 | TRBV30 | TGTGCCTGGAATTTTGGGGGCACCCAAGAGACCCAGTACTTC | CAWNFGGTQETQYF
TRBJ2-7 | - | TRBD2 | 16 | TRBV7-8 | TGTGCCAGCGGTTTGTCTAGCGGGGGGAAACCGTACGAGCAGTACTTC | CASGLSSGGKPYEQYF
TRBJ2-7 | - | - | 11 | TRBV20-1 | TGCAGTGCTTCCTCCACCTACGAGCAGTACTTC | CSASSTYEQYF
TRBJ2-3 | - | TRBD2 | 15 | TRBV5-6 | TGTGCCAGCAGCATCCGGGAGGCCGGGGGAGATACGCAGTATTTT | CASSIREAGGDTQYF
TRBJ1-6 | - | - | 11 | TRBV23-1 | TGCGCCAGCAGAGGGAATTCACCCCTCCACTTT | CASRGNSPLHF
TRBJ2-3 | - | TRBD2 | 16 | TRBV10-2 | TGCGCCAGCAGTTCTCACTTAGCGGGAGAAATGGATACGCAGTATTTT | CASSSHLAGEMDTQYF
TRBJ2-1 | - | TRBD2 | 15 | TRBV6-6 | TGTGCCAGCAGAGGCGGGACTAGCGGCCAAAATGAGCAGTTCTTC | CASRGGTSGQNEQFF
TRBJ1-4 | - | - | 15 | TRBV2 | TGTGCCAGCGTCGGTCAGGGAGCAACTAATGAAAAACTGTTTTTT | CASVGQGATNEKLFF
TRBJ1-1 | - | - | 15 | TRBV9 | TGTGCCAGCAGCGTAGTAGGGGGTGGGGGCACTGAAGCTTTCTTT | CASSVVGGGGTEAFF
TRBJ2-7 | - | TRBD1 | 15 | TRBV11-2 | TGTGCCAGCAGCCCGGGACAGATCTCCCGGGACGAGCAGTACTTC | CASSPGQISRDEQYF
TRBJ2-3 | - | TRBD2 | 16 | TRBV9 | TGTGCCAGCAGCGTTCTGGCGGGAGGGGGCACAGATACGCAGTATTTT | CASSVLAGGGTDTQYF
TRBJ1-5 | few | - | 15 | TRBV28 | TGTGCCAGCAGTTTCACCGGGAGAGGAAATCAGCCCCAGCATTTT | CASSFTGRGNQPQHF
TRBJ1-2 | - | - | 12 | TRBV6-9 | TGTGCCAGCGTAATTTTCTTTGGTGGCTACACCTTC | CASVIFFGGYTF